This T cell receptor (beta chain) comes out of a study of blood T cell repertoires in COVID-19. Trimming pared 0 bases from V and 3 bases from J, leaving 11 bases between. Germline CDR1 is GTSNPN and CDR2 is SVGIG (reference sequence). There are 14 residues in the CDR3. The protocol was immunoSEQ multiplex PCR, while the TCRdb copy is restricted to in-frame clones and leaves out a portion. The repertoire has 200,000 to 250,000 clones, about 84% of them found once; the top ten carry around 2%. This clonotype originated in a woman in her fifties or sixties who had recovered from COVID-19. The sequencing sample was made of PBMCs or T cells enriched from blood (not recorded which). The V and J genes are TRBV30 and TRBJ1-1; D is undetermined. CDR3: CAWSVPAGYTEAFF. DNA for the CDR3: TGTGCCTGGAGTGTACCGGCAGGATACACTGAAGCTTTCTTT.